These 24 T cell receptor beta chains were all obtained from the same sample, sequenced in a study of T cells in Graves' hyperthyroidism and ophthalmopathy. Amplification of TCR beta CDR3 regions used RNA as the template. The HTBI primer set served for first-round RT-PCR of the TCR CDR3. MiXCR was run by TCRdb on the multiplex PCR reads, yielding one entry per CDR3 protein. The sample has 560,000 or so distinct CDR3 sequences, about 20% seen once. Specimen: blood. These TCRs come from a man aged 40-49 years with Graves' ophthalmopathy.

Many counts were recorded for this clonotype. This chain connects TRBV6-1 to TRBJ2-1, with D tentatively TRBD1 (5 bases). The V gene lost 10 bases and the J gene lost 1 base, with 14 bases spanning the gap. Germline V gene data show CDR1 as MNHNS and CDR2 as SASEGT. The CDR3 contains 14 residues. The CDR3 is CAIQKGLSYNEQFF. In nucleotides, the CDR3 is TGTGCCATACAGAAGGGGCTTTCCTACAATGAGCAGTTCTTC.

V is TRBV6-1 and J is TRBJ1-2; D possibly corresponds to TRBD1 (6 bases). V was clipped by 7 bases and J by 8 bases, with 17 bases between them. The CDR3 extends over 13 amino acids. CDR1 and CDR2 from the germline V gene are MNHNS and SASEGT. CDR3: CASNKGEGDGYTF. For the CDR3, the DNA is TGTGCCAGCAATAAAGGGGAGGGGGACGGCTACACCTTC.

V is TRBV2 and J is TRBJ2-3; 8 nucleotides align to TRBD2. Germline CDR1 SNHLY, CDR2 FYNNEI. The CDR3 spans 15 residues. V dropped 4 bases and J dropped 2; count of bases not matched to a gene: 5. CDR3 nucleotide sequence: TGTGCCAGCAGTGTAGCGGGAAGGGTCACAGATACGCAGTATTTT. This codes for CASSVAGRVTDTQYF.

This clonotype was picked up many times. V gene TRBV11-2 combines with J gene TRBJ2-1; TRBD2 matches 7 bases. Per the germline V gene, CDR1 is SGHAT and CDR2 is FQNNGV. The ends lost 7 bases at V and 1 base at J; junction bases unmatched: 7. CDR3 length: 15 residues. CDR3 region: CASTLRLASYNEQFF. As DNA, the CDR3 is TGTGCCAGCACTCTCAGACTAGCTTCCTACAATGAGCAGTTCTTC.

This clonotype was recorded many times. The gene calls are TRBV30 and TRBJ2-1, with TRBD2 identical over 10 bases. The CDR3 runs to 13 residues. V was clipped by 2 bases and J by 7 bases; unmatched bases: 2. Germline assignment: CDR1 GTSNPN and CDR2 SVGIG (reference sequence). CDR3 sequence: CAWSPSGRNEQFF. The CDR3 DNA sequence: TGTGCCTGGAGTCCTAGCGGGAGAAATGAGCAGTTCTTC.

This clonotype was found many times. The chain combines TRBV20-1 with TRBJ2-1; D uncertain. CDR3 length equals 15 residues. Germline values: CDR1 DFQATT, CDR2 SNEGSKA (reference sequence). The V and J ends lost 6 bases and 2 bases respectively, with 17 bases between them. CDR3 DNA sequence: TGCAGTGCCACATCCGACGTAAGAACCTACAATGAGCAGTTCTTC. Translation: CSATSDVRTYNEQFF.

Of note for this clonotype: This may be a read error: a much more frequent sequence differs by one nucleotide. V is TRBV28 and J is TRBJ2-5; D uncertain. The CDR3 covers 12 residues. CDR1 is MDHEN, CDR2 SYDVKM, per germline. The CDR3 nucleotides are TGTGCCGGCAGTATATACGTAGAGACCCAGTACTTC. Translation: CAGSIYVETQYF.

The rearrangement uses TRBV10-3 and TRBJ2-1; 12 nucleotides align to TRBD2. This CDR3 has 19 residues. V shed 6 bases, J shed 6 bases, and the junction held 18 bases outside the gene matches. CDR1 ENHRY and CDR2 SYGVKD come from the germline V gene. CDR3 in DNA: TGTGCCATCAGACTGCAACCTAGCGGGGGGGCCTGGGCATCCAATGAGCAGTTCTTC. This codes for CAIRLQPSGGAWASNEQFF.

This clonotype appeared a few times. The J gene is TRBJ2-7, the V gene TRBV2; 8 positions match TRBD1. The CDR3 has 15 residues. J lost 5 bases, V lost 3 bases, and 9 bases had no gene match. CDR1 SNHLY and CDR2 FYNNEI come from the germline V gene. The chain's CDR3 is CASSDGQGARDEQYF. The DNA of the CDR3 is TGTGCCAGCAGTGACGGTCAGGGGGCCCGCGACGAGCAGTACTTC.

This clonotype has a count of ten or more. The V gene is TRBV27, the J gene TRBJ1-2; D gene ambiguous. Looked up from germline, CDR1 is MNHEY and CDR2 is SMNVEV (reference sequence). There are 13 residues in the CDR3. V lost 6 bases, J lost 8 bases, and 16 bases lay in between. CDR3 region: CASRRARYGGYTF. As DNA, the CDR3 is TGTGCCAGCAGACGGGCCCGCTACGGGGGCTACACCTTC.

This clonotype was counted ten times or more. The rearrangement joins TRBV2 to TRBJ1-1; D ambiguous. Germline CDR1 is SNHLY and CDR2 is FYNNEI. Trimming removed 1 base at V and 4 bases at J, with 10 bases between. This CDR3 is built from 14 residues. The CDR3 DNA reads as TGTGCCAGCAGTGAAGATGGAGAGGGCACTGAAGCTTTCTTT. Amino acid sequence: CASSEDGEGTEAFF.

This clonotype was seen more than once but under ten times. This chain joins TRBV7-8 and TRBJ2-7; D is perhaps TRBD1 (5 bases). V lost 5 bases, J lost 6 bases, and 20 bases lay in between. Germline lookup yields CDR1 SGHVS and CDR2 FQNEAQ. The CDR3 contains 15 residues. CDR3 residues: CASSPDRTRLGEQYF. The CDR3 DNA is TGTGCCAGCAGCCCAGACCGGACACGGCTCGGCGAGCAGTACTTC.

This clonotype came up once. The chain links TRBV3-1 to TRBJ2-4; the D gene is possibly TRBD2 (5 bases). Trimming removed 1 base at V and 4 bases at J, with 8 bases between. Germline assignment: CDR1 LGHDT and CDR2 YNNKEL (reference sequence). This CDR3 has 14 residues. CDR3 protein: CASSQVGDKNIQYF. CDR3 DNA sequence: TGTGCCAGCAGCCAAGTCGGGGATAAAAACATTCAGTACTTC.

This clonotype occurred a few times. J is TRBJ2-2 and V is TRBV27; TRBD2 aligns across 11 bases. Germline V CDR1 and CDR2: MNHEY, SMNVEV (reference sequence). The CDR3 has 16 amino acids. V lost 4 bases and J lost 8; bases outside the gene matches: 9. CDR3 region: CASSSPIAGGPGELFF. The DNA of the CDR3 is TGTGCCAGCAGTTCCCCCATAGCGGGAGGGCCAGGGGAGCTGTTTTTT.

For this clonotype: A read error is possible here, since a much larger clone lies one base away. This chain joins TRBV3-1 and TRBJ2-5; TRBD2 matches 7 bases. In germline, CDR1 is LGHDT, CDR2 YNNKEL (reference sequence). This CDR3 comprises 14 residues. The CDR3 sequence is CASSLWTRRETPYF. In nucleotides, the CDR3 is TGTGCCAGCAGCCTCTGGACTAGAAGAGAGACCCCGTACTTC.

This clonotype was detected a few times. The chain recombines TRBV20-1 with TRBJ2-7, with a weak D call TRBD1 (5 bases). Germline V CDR1 and CDR2: DFQATT, SNEGSKA (reference sequence). The CDR3 is made up of 15 amino acids. The V end lost 0 bases, the J end lost 2 bases, and 14 bases lay between the germline ends. The CDR3: CSARDNSAGPYEQYF. As DNA, the CDR3 is TGCAGTGCTAGAGATAATAGTGCAGGGCCCTACGAGCAGTACTTC.

The gene calls are TRBV28 and TRBJ1-1, with TRBD1 identical over 7 bases. The V gene end was trimmed by 3 bases and the J gene end by 6 bases; junction bases not matched to a gene: 7. The CDR3 loop spans 14 amino acids. CDR1 is MDHEN and CDR2 is SYDVKM in the germline V gene. The CDR3 DNA follows: TGTGCCAGCAGTTTCCCGGACAGGACTGCTGAAGCTTTCTTT. It yields the protein CASSFPDRTAEAFF.

The chain couples TRBV13 to TRBJ2-1; D not resolved. Trimming cost V 5 bases and J 8 bases, with 19 bases left between them. Germline V CDR1 and CDR2: PRHDT, FYEKMQ (reference sequence). The CDR3 spans 15 residues. CDR3 region: CASSPTPMGSDEQFF. DNA of the CDR3: TGTGCCAGCAGCCCCACCCCGATGGGGTCCGATGAGCAGTTCTTC.

This clonotype was observed at least ten times. The chain has TRBV11-2 and TRBJ2-1; D is possibly TRBD2 (6 bases). Germline assignment: CDR1 SGHAT and CDR2 FQNNGV. The CDR3 consists of 17 residues. The V gene lost 1 base and the J gene lost 8 bases, with 21 bases spanning the gap. As DNA, the CDR3 is TGTGCCAGCAGCTTAGGTGTTTCCGGGAGTCCCCTGCATGAGCAGTTCTTC. This encodes CASSLGVSGSPLHEQFF.

The rearrangement uses TRBV12-3 or TRBV12-4 and TRBJ1-2, with D possibly TRBD1 on 5 matching bases. The V gene lost 2 bases and the J gene lost 8 bases, with 12 bases spanning the gap. The CDR3 spans 13 residues. This CDR3 reads CASSLRGEFGYTF. CDR3 nucleotide sequence: TGTGCCAGCAGTTTACGGGGGGAATTCGGCTACACCTTC.

In this sample, this clonotype turned up a few times. The J gene is TRBJ2-3, the V gene TRBV27; D unresolved. V lost 1 base and J 2 bases, leaving 7 bases between the germline ends. CDR3 length: 14 amino acids. CDR1 is MNHEY and CDR2 is SMNVEV in the germline V gene (reference sequence). CDR3 protein: CASSLWSSTDTQYF. For the CDR3, the DNA is TGTGCCAGCAGTTTATGGTCATCCACAGATACGCAGTATTTT.

This chain uses TRBV6-1 with TRBJ2-2; D gene uncertain. Germline V gene lookup returns CDR1 MNHNS and CDR2 SASEGT. V was pared by 5 bases and J by 0 bases, with 19 bases between. The CDR3 is 18 amino acids. In DNA, the CDR3 is TGTGCCAGCAGTCCACCCGGCACCTCCTTAGCGAACACCGGGGAGCTGTTTTTT. Amino acid sequence: CASSPPGTSLANTGELFF.

This chain uses TRBV20-1 with TRBJ2-1; no clear D gene. Looked up from germline, CDR1 is DFQATT and CDR2 is SNEGSKA (reference sequence). The CDR3 contains 13 residues. The V and J ends lost 1 base and 10 bases respectively, with 14 bases between them. CDR3 bases: TGCAGTGCTAGAGTTAAGGGTAGTCGAGAGCAGTTCTTC. Translating it yields CSARVKGSREQFF.

This clonotype was detected only a few times. The CDR3 loop reads CASSAWTSGNEQFF. The CDR3 bases are TGTGCCAGCAGCGCCTGGACTAGCGGGAATGAGCAGTTCTTC. The chain recombines TRBV13 with TRBJ2-1; 11 nucleotides align to TRBD2. The CDR3 sequence is 14 residues long. CDR1 and CDR2 (germline): PRHDT, FYEKMQ (reference sequence). V shed 5 bases, J shed 7 bases, and the junction held 4 bases outside the gene matches.